This T cell receptor (beta chain) was documented in a study of CD4+ T cells in melanoma. CDR3 length equals 18 residues. The V segment lost 1 base and the J segment 1 base; nucleotides outside the gene matches: 8. Germline values: CDR1 SGHTA, CDR2 FQGNSA. Produced via immunoSEQ multiplex PCR; TCRdb's table is partial and in-frame only. The data hold about 110,000 clones, with 92% observed a single time. The V and J genes are TRBV7-2 and TRBJ2-2, with TRBD2 matching over 8 bases. This receptor was obtained from a human donor with melanoma. Sequencing was carried out using peripheral blood. DNA for the CDR3: TGTGCCAGCAGCTTAGAGTTGATCGCGGGAGGGAACACCGGGGAGCTGTTTTTT. It encodes CASSLELIAGGNTGELFF.